This T cell receptor beta chain was sequenced in a study of vaccination effects on CD4 cells after COVID-19. About the research overall: Two doses of either BNT162b2 or mRNA-1273 were given to each participant. Whole-study results and caveats: Nearly all vaccine-induced clones in healthy recipients recognized only SARS-CoV-2.

Sequencing was preceded by expansion of antigen-specific CD4+ T cells with viral peptide pools in the ViraFEST assay. Isolation of CD4+ T cells took place after approximately ten days of culture. Recipients of the vaccine had no prior SARS-CoV-2 infection and negative nucleocapsid antibodies. It was with roughly 9.5 IU/ml IL-2 and 9.5 to 10 ug/ml peptides that roughly 2.2 million PBMC per well were cultured. The authors replaced half the medium with IL-2 medium on days 3 and 7. Germline V CDR1 and CDR2: SQVTM, ANQGSEA. The CDR3 length is 12 residues. V was clipped by 7 bases and J by 6 bases; unmatched bases: 7. Clones were read by immunoSEQ multiplex PCR, and TCRdb kept only the in-frame ones, dropping some. The sample lists 50,000 to 60,000 clones, 55% to 75% occurring once. To note about this clone: The antigen is unknown.

The rearrangement links TRBV29-1 to TRBJ1-2; 8 bases are a match to TRBD1. Specimen: CD4+ T cells from PBMCs cultured with SARS-CoV-2 spike peptides, collected before COVID-19 vaccination. The receptor's source is a human donor who received a COVID-19 vaccine. CDR3 DNA sequence: TGCAGCGCCCGGGACAGGAGTAATGGCTACACCTTC. Translation gives CSARDRSNGYTF.